This T cell receptor (beta chain) emerged from a study of cytomegalovirus exposure and HLA in healthy donors. Trimming cost V 0 bases and J 4 bases, with 11 bases left between them. The germline V gene encodes CDR1 SGHTA and CDR2 FQGNSA. The CDR3 totals 15 residues. The PCR contained 60 Vbeta and 13 Jbeta primers. The repertoire was sequenced with immunoSEQ multiplex PCR; TCRdb's copy has only in-frame clones and lacks some. The profile shows about 110,000 clones, 77% of them singletons. Sequencing was performed on PBMCs. This rearrangement joins TRBV7-2 to TRBJ2-3; weak D call: TRBD1 (5 bases). The clonotype was recovered from a human donor in good health. For the CDR3, the DNA is TGTGCCAGCAGCTTAGCGCAGGGATACTCAGATACGCAGTATTTT. Protein product: CASSLAQGYSDTQYF.